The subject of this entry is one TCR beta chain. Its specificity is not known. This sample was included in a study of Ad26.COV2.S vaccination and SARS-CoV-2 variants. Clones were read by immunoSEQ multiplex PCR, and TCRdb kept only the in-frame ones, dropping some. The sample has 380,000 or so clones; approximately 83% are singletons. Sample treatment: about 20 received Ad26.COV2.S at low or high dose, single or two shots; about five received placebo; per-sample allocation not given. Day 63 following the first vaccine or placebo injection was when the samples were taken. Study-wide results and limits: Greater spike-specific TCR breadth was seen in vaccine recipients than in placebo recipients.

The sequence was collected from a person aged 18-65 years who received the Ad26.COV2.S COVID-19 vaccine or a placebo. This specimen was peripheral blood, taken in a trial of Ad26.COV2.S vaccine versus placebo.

The CDR3 sequence: CASSQSGAGHTIYF. The DNA of the CDR3 is TGTGCCAGCAGCCAATCGGGAGCTGGCCACACCATATATTTT. V is TRBV4-2 and J is TRBJ1-3, with no clear D. The germline gives CDR1 LGHNA, CDR2 YNFKEQ. V lost 2 bases and J 8 bases, leaving 13 bases between the germline ends. This CDR3 is 14 amino acids long.